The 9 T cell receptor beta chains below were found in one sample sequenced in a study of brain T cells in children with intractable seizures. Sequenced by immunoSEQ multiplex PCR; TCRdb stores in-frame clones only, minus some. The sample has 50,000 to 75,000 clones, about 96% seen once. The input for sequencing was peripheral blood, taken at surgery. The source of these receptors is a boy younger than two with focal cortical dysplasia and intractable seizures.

The CDR3 coding sequence is TGTGCCAGCAGTAGGCACTGGACGGACGAGCAGTACTTC. It specifies CASSRHWTDEQYF. The genes are TRBV28 and TRBJ2-7; unclear D gene. Deletions cut 5 bases from V and 5 bases from J, with 13 bases between. Germline V gene data show CDR1 as MDHEN and CDR2 as SYDVKM. The CDR3 spans 13 residues.

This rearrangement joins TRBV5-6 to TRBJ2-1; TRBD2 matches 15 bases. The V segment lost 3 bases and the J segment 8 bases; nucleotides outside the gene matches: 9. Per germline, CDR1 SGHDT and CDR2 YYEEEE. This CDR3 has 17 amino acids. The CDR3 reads CASSSGLAGGPVYEQFF. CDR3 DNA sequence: TGTGCCAGCAGCTCTGGACTAGCGGGAGGGCCCGTGTATGAGCAGTTCTTC.

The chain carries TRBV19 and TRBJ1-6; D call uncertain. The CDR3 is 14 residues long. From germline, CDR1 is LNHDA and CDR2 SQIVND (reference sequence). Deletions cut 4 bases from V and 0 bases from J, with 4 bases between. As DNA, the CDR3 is TGTGCCAGTAGTAGATACTCCTATAATTCACCCCTCCACTTT. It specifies CASSRYSYNSPLHF.

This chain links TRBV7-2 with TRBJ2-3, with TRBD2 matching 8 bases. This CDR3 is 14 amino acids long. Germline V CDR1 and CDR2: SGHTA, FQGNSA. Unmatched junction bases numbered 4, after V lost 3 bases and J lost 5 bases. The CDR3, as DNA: TGTGCCAGCAGCTTCGGACTAGCATTAGATACGCAGTATTTT. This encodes CASSFGLALDTQYF. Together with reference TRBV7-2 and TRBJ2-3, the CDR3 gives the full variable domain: GAGVSQSPSNKVTEKGKDVELRCDPISGHTALYWYRQSLGQGLEFLIYFQGNSAPDKSGLPSDRFSAERTGGSVSTLTIQRTQQEDSAVYLCASSFGLALDTQYFGPGTRLTVL.

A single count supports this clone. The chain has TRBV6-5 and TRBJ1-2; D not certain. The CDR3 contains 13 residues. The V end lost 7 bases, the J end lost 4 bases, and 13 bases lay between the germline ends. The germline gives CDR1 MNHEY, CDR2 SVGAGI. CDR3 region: CASKGLLFYGYTF. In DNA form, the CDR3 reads TGTGCCAGCAAAGGCCTACTTTTCTATGGCTACACCTTC.

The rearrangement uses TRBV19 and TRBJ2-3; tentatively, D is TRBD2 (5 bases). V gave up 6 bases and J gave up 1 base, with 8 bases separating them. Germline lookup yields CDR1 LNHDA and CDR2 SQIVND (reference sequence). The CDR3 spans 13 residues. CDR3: CASRAGGTDTQYF. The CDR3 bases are TGTGCCAGTAGGGCCGGGGGCACAGATACGCAGTATTTT.

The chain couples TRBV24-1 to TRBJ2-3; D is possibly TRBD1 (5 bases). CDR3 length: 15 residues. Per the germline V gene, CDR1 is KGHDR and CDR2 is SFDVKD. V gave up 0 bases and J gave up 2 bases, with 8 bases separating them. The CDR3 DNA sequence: TGTGCCACCAGTGATTTGATGGACACCACAGATACGCAGTATTTT. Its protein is CATSDLMDTTDTQYF.

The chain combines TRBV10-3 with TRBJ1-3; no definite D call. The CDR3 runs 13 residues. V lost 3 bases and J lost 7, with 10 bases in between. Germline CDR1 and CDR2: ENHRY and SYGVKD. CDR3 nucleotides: TGTGCCATCAGTGATGTTGATTTCAACACCATATATTTT. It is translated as CAISDVDFNTIYF.

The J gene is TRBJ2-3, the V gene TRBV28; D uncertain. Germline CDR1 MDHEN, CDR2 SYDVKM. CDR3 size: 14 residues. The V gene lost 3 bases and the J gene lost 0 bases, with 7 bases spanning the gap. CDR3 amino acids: CASSFPPSTDTQYF. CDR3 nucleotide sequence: TGTGCCAGCAGTTTTCCCCCTAGCACAGATACGCAGTATTTT. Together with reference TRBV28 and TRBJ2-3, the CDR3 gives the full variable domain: DVKVTQSSRYLVKRTGEKVFLECVQDMDHENMFWYRQDPGLGLRLIYFSYDVKMKEKGDIPEGYSVSREKKERFSLILESASTNQTSMYLCASSFPPSTDTQYFGPGTRLTVL.